These 7 T cell receptor beta chains were sequenced from one sample in a study of prognosis after radiotherapy for stage I lung cancer. Multiplex PCR in two rounds served to amplify TCR beta CDR3 from genomic DNA. Primers specific to each TRBV and TRBJ gene drove first-round PCR. MiXCR, run by TCRdb on the multiplex PCR reads, gives a single entry per CDR3 protein. The table lists tens of thousands of distinct CDR3 sequences, around 45% of them singletons, with 25% to 35% in the top ten. Sequenced material: PBMCs, taken before or after stereotactic body radiation therapy (not recorded which). Receptors originate from a donor over 45 with non-small cell lung cancer.

The V call is TRBV4-3, the J call TRBJ1-4, with 8 bases lining up with TRBD1. Trimming cost V 4 bases and J 5 bases; bases outside gene matches: 6. The length of the CDR3 is 15 residues. The V gene's germline CDR1 is LGHNA and CDR2 YSLEER. The CDR3 nucleotides are TGCGCCAGCAGCCCGAGTGACAGGGGAAATGAAAAACTGTTTTTT. Amino acid sequence: CASSPSDRGNEKLFF.

The sample holds many counts of this clonotype. The chain combines TRBV5-5 with TRBJ2-7; 8 nucleotides align to TRBD2. Trimming at V came to 4 bases and at J to 7 bases, leaving 13 bases not matched to a gene. The CDR3 length is 15 residues. The germline CDR1 and CDR2 sequences are SGHKS and YYEKEE (reference sequence). The CDR3 loop is CASSQAGTRPVEQYF. As DNA, the CDR3 is TGTGCCAGCAGCCAGGCCGGGACTAGACCCGTAGAGCAGTACTTC. Based on the CDR3 plus reference TRBV5-5 and TRBJ2-7, the full variable domain is DAGVTQSPTHLIKTRGQQVTLRCSPISGHKSVSWYQQVLGQGPQFIFQYYEKEERGRGNFPDRFSARQFPNYSSELNVNALLLGDSALYLCASSQAGTRPVEQYFGPGTRLTVT.

A note on this clonotype: Germline is not matched at one junction end, which may reflect a read error. The gene calls are TRBV6-2 or TRBV6-3 and TRBJ2-1; 14 nucleotides agree with TRBD2. The length of the CDR3 is 17 residues. Germline V gene sequence: CDR1 MNHEY, CDR2 SVGEGT. CDR3 bases: TGTGCCAGCAGTAACTCCGGGACTAGCGGGAGCTGGGATGAGCAGTTCTTC. Protein sequence: CASSNSGTSGSWDEQFF.

The DNA of the CDR3 is TGTGCCAGCATGCCGACATGTCCCCGAGGTGCAGATACGCAGTATTTT. It encodes CASMPTCPRGADTQYF. The rearrangement joins TRBV6-2 or TRBV6-3 to TRBJ2-3; D remains ambiguous. Trimming removed 7 bases at V and 4 bases at J, with 21 bases between. The germline V gene encodes CDR1 MNHEY and CDR2 SVGEGT. The CDR3 has 16 residues.

This clonotype was detected ten times or more. This chain uses TRBV18 with TRBJ2-5; 7 bases map to TRBD2. This CDR3 comprises 15 residues. V was pared by 8 bases and J by 2 bases, with 11 bases of the junction left unmatched. Germline CDR1 reads KGHSH; CDR2 reads LQKENI. CDR3 sequence (DNA): TGTGCCAGCCATGTATCGGGGCGGGAGCAAGAGACCCAGTACTTC. Translating gives CASHVSGREQETQYF.

Regarding this clonotype: The junction departs from the called germline gene at one end, perhaps through a read error. The gene calls are TRBV6-2 or TRBV6-3 and TRBJ2-3, with D maybe TRBD2 (6 bases). The CDR3 has 14 amino acids. In germline, CDR1 is MNHEY, CDR2 SVGEGT. This CDR3 is CATMSGRAADTQYF. The CDR3 DNA follows: TGTGCCACTATGAGCGGGCGGGCCGCAGATACTCAGTATTTT.

To note about this clonotype: Given a much more abundant clone one base away, this may be a read error. The V gene is TRBV7-2, the J gene TRBJ1-1; D is possibly TRBD1 (5 bases). The V gene's germline CDR1 is SGHTA and CDR2 FQGNSA. The CDR3 sequence is 16 residues long. V lost 6 bases and J 0 bases, leaving 17 bases between the germline ends. As DNA, the CDR3 is TGTGCCAGCAGTTACCGGGGCAGCTTCATGAACACTGAAGCTTTCTTT. Residues: CASSYRGSFMNTEAFF.